Below are 20 T cell receptor beta chains sequenced from a single sample in a study of human T cells and chemical hapten exposure. One entry per CDR3 protein results from TCRdb running MiXCR on the RACE reads. Of 74,000 or so distinct CDR3 sequences listed, about a tenth are singletons. Time point described: patch test 1, 2 weeks after DPC sensitization. Treatment here: therapeutic diphenylcyclopropenone sensitization with weekly scalp DPC. The source was whole blood, collected in connection with sensitization to the hapten diphenylcyclopropenone (DPC). Every receptor here comes from a woman aged 50 to 60 with alopecia areata. Some clones in this sample may be carry-over from other donors' samples.

This clonotype was counted at least ten times. The chain links TRBV5-6 to TRBJ2-3; D uncertain. The CDR3 consists of 14 residues. Germline V gives CDR1 SGHDT, CDR2 YYEEEE. Trimming cost V 1 base and J 1 base, with 7 bases left between them. The CDR3 reads CASSLQTRTDTQYF. The DNA of the CDR3 is TGTGCCAGCAGCTTGCAAACCCGCACAGATACGCAGTATTTT. Full variable domain (missing parts from reference TRBV5-6 and TRBJ2-3): DAGVTQSPTHLIKTRGQQVTLRCSPKSGHDTVSWYQQALGQGPQFIFQYYEEEERQRGNFPDRFSGHQFPNYSSELNVNALLLGDSALYLCASSLQTRTDTQYFGPGTRLTVL.

This clonotype was counted ten times or more. The V and J genes are TRBV28 and TRBJ2-7, with TRBD2 matching 7 bases. CDR3 size: 15 residues. The germline V gene encodes CDR1 MDHEN and CDR2 SYDVKM. Trimming at V came to 6 bases and at J to 5 bases, leaving 13 bases not matched to a gene. CDR3 sequence: CASRPPGGRDHEQYF. CDR3 nucleotide sequence: TGTGCCAGCAGACCGCCGGGAGGCAGGGACCACGAGCAGTACTTC. Together with reference TRBV28 and TRBJ2-7, the CDR3 gives the full variable domain: DVKVTQSSRYLVKRTGEKVFLECVQDMDHENMFWYRQDPGLGLRLIYFSYDVKMKEKGDIPEGYSVSREKKERFSLILESASTNQTSMYLCASRPPGGRDHEQYFGPGTRLTVT.

The rearrangement joins TRBV28 to TRBJ2-4; tentatively, D is TRBD1 (6 bases). CDR3 length: 13 residues. V was clipped by 10 bases and J by 0 bases, with 10 bases between them. Per germline, CDR1 MDHEN and CDR2 SYDVKM. Here the CDR3 reads CATGAVAKNIQYF. The CDR3 region has the DNA TGTGCCACAGGGGCCGTAGCCAAAAACATTCAGTACTTC. The full variable domain, its missing parts supplied by reference TRBV28 and TRBJ2-4, is DVKVTQSSRYLVKRTGEKVFLECVQDMDHENMFWYRQDPGLGLRLIYFSYDVKMKEKGDIPEGYSVSREKKERFSLILESASTNQTSMYLCATGAVAKNIQYFGAGTRLSVL.

This clonotype came up many times. The rearrangement links TRBV9 to TRBJ2-1; 12 bases line up with TRBD2. Germline V gives CDR1 SGDLS, CDR2 YYNGEE. With V trimmed by 1 base and J by 0 bases, 5 bases remained unmatched. There are 18 residues in the CDR3. The CDR3 DNA reads TGTGCCAGCAGCGTAACTAGCGGGAGGTTTAGCTCCTACAATGAGCAGTTCTTC. Encoded protein: CASSVTSGRFSSYNEQFF.

This clonotype was detected only a few times. The J gene is TRBJ2-1, the V gene TRBV10-3, with a possible D match to TRBD1 (6 bases). Per the germline V gene, CDR1 is ENHRY and CDR2 is SYGVKD. With 8 bases removed from V and 12 bases from J, the gap between germline ends came to 17 bases. CDR3 length: 12 residues. CDR3 in DNA: TGTGCCATCGGGAATGGGGGCGCCGGGCAGTTCTTC. Amino acids: CAIGNGGAGQFF.

This clonotype has at least ten counts. The chain joins TRBV5-4 to TRBJ1-1; D unclear. V was clipped by 4 bases and J by 6 bases, with 16 bases between them. Germline lookup yields CDR1 SGHNT and CDR2 YYREEE (reference sequence). This CDR3 region has 14 residues. This chain's CDR3 is CASSRRASTAEAFF. Here the CDR3 DNA reads TGTGCCAGCAGCCGAAGGGCGTCCACTGCTGAAGCTTTCTTT.

This clonotype was counted ten times or more. V usage is TRBV4-2 and J usage is TRBJ2-5, with 9 bases fitting TRBD2. The CDR3 extends over 16 amino acids. Germline CDR1 LGHNA, CDR2 YNFKEQ. J gave up 2 bases and V 2 bases, and 6 bases lay outside the gene matches. The DNA of the CDR3 is TGTGCCAGCAGCCAATTGGCTAGCGGGGTTCAAGAGACCCAGTACTTC. It codes for CASSQLASGVQETQYF.

This clonotype showed up just a few times. The chain combines TRBV18 with TRBJ2-7, with D maybe TRBD1 (6 bases). There are 15 residues in the CDR3. V lost 3 bases to trimming and J lost 5 bases, with 17 bases between them. Germline-derived CDR1 and CDR2 are KGHSH and LQKENI. The CDR3 sequence is CASSPLDSYTNEQYF. The DNA for the CDR3 is TGTGCCAGCTCACCTCTGGACAGTTATACTAACGAGCAGTACTTC.

The chain has TRBV29-1 and TRBJ1-1; D possibly corresponds to TRBD1 (5 bases). V was clipped by 7 bases and J by 7 bases, with 10 bases between them. Germline V CDR1 and CDR2: SQVTM, ANQGSEA. The CDR3 sequence is 10 residues long. The CDR3 sequence is CSALTDEAFF. In DNA form, the CDR3 reads TGCAGCGCCCTGACAGATGAAGCTTTCTTT. Drawing the rest from reference TRBV29-1 and TRBJ1-1, the complete variable domain is SAVISQKPSRDICQRGTSLTIQCQVDSQVTMMFWYRQQPGQSLTLIATANQGSEATYESGFVIDKFPISRPNLTFSTLTVSNMSPEDSSIYLCSALTDEAFFGQGTRLTVV.

This clonotype was counted between two and nine times. The genes are TRBV28 and TRBJ2-5, with a possible D match to TRBD2 (6 bases). The V gene's germline CDR1 is MDHEN and CDR2 SYDVKM. V was trimmed by 6 bases and J by 2 bases, leaving 13 bases between them. The CDR3 contains 14 residues. The CDR3 DNA sequence: TGTGCCAGCAGGTCGCCCGGGGGTCAAGAGACCCAGTACTTC. Its protein product is CASRSPGGQETQYF.

This clonotype was found a few times. The chain is built from TRBV6-2 or TRBV6-3 and TRBJ2-1; perhaps D is TRBD1 or TRBD2 (6 bases each). Germline CDR1 reads MNHEY; CDR2 reads SVGEGT. The CDR3 sequence is 16 residues long. Between the trimmed V and J ends, which lost 5 bases and 3 bases, there was a span of 17 bases. The CDR3 loop is CASSTPAAGHYNEQFF. The DNA for the CDR3 is TGTGCCAGCAGTACCCCCGCCGCGGGACACTACAATGAGCAGTTCTTC.

V usage is TRBV6-1 and J usage is TRBJ2-1; D is unclear. Per germline, CDR1 MNHNS and CDR2 SASEGT. CDR3 size: 15 residues. V lost 10 bases to trimming and J lost 1 base, with 17 bases between them. The CDR3 region is CATIIDLGSYNEQFF. The CDR3 bases are TGTGCCACCATAATCGACCTAGGGTCCTACAATGAGCAGTTCTTC.

The chain joins TRBV12-3 or TRBV12-4 to TRBJ1-5; D may be TRBD1 (5 bases). CDR3 length: 14 residues. Trimming pared 6 bases from V and 2 bases from J, leaving 11 bases between. CDR3 bases: TGTGCCAGCAGGATCACACAGGGCAATCAGCCCCAGCATTTT. Protein sequence: CASRITQGNQPQHF.

The genes are TRBV30 and TRBJ1-2, with D possibly being TRBD1 (6 bases). Germline lookup yields CDR1 GTSNPN and CDR2 SVGIG (reference sequence). The CDR3 sequence is 16 residues long. V lost 3 bases and J lost 8, with 25 bases in between. Here the CDR3 reads CAWSPTTRQAPSGYTF. DNA for the CDR3: TGTGCCTGGAGCCCTACAACCCGACAGGCTCCTTCGGGCTACACCTTC. The full variable domain, in which reference TRBV30 and TRBJ1-2 provide the parts outside the CDR3, is SQTIHQWPATLVQPVGSPLSLECTVEGTSNPNLYWYRQAAGRGLQLLFYSVGIGQISSEVPQNLSASRPQDRQFILSSKKLLLSDSGFYLCAWSPTTRQAPSGYTFGSGTRLTVV.

The table lists this clonotype with a few counts. The rearrangement joins TRBV29-1 to TRBJ2-4; tentatively, D is TRBD1 or TRBD2 (6 bases each). The CDR3 is 14 amino acids. The germline V gene has CDR1 SQVTM and CDR2 ANQGSEA. The V and J ends lost 0 bases and 4 bases respectively, with 10 bases between them. The CDR3, as DNA: TGCAGCGTTGAAGATCGGGGGCGAAAAAACATTCAGTACTTC. Its translation: CSVEDRGRKNIQYF.

The DNA of the CDR3 is TGTGCCAGCAGCTTCCGAGCGGGAGTTAACACCGGGGAGCTGTTTTTT. It yields the protein CASSFRAGVNTGELFF. The V and J genes are TRBV7-8 and TRBJ2-2; 8 nucleotides line up with TRBD2. In germline, CDR1 is SGHVS, CDR2 FQNEAQ. Trimming took 3 bases from V and 2 from J; bases not matched to a gene: 5. The length of the CDR3 is 16 residues. Together with reference TRBV7-8 and TRBJ2-2, the CDR3 gives the full variable domain: GAGVSQSPRYKVAKRGQDVALRCDPISGHVSLFWYQQALGQGPEFLTYFQNEAQLDKSGLPSDRFFAERPEGSVSTLKIQRTQQEDSAVYLCASSFRAGVNTGELFFGEGSRLTVL.

This clonotype was seen a few times. The J gene is TRBJ2-5, the V gene TRBV6-2 or TRBV6-3; 8 nucleotides align to TRBD2. V trimming: 5 bases; J trimming: 1 base; junction bases outside the gene matches: 12. The CDR3 loop spans 17 amino acids. CDR1 is MNHEY and CDR2 is SVGEGT in the germline V gene. CDR3 DNA sequence: TGTGCCAGCAGTCCTGGCGGGAGGTTTATCGCCCAAGAGACCCAGTACTTC. Amino acid sequence: CASSPGGRFIAQETQYF.

This clonotype appeared many times. This chain connects TRBV6-6 to TRBJ1-2; 9 nucleotides agree with TRBD1. The V gene end was trimmed by 6 bases and the J gene end by 3 bases; junction bases not matched to a gene: 14. Germline CDR1 MNHNY, CDR2 SVGAGI (reference sequence). The CDR3 spans 17 residues. The CDR3 sequence: CASSPLKPGQGHYGYTF. The CDR3, as DNA: TGTGCCAGCAGCCCACTCAAGCCGGGACAGGGCCACTATGGCTACACCTTC.

This clonotype came up a few times. V and J are TRBV29-1 and TRBJ2-2; 7 positions agree with TRBD1. The V gene's germline CDR1 is SQVTM and CDR2 ANQGSEA. The CDR3 has 14 residues. The CDR3 is CGGRDSANTGELFF. Written as DNA, the CDR3 is TGCGGAGGACGGGACAGCGCGAACACCGGGGAGCTGTTTTTT.

This clonotype was observed a few times. This rearrangement joins TRBV11-3 to TRBJ2-2; TRBD2 agrees at 7 bases. The V and J ends lost 4 bases and 1 base, in that order; junction bases with no gene match: 3. This CDR3 is 15 amino acids long. Germline V gene lookup returns CDR1 SGHNT and CDR2 YENEEA. Here the CDR3 reads CASSSTSVNTGELFF. In DNA, the CDR3 is TGTGCCAGCAGCTCCACTAGCGTGAACACCGGGGAGCTGTTTTTT.